This T cell receptor (beta chain) is from a study of cytomegalovirus exposure and HLA in healthy donors. CDR1 and CDR2 from the germline V gene are SGHRS and YFSETQ. The CDR3 has 14 residues. With 4 bases clipped from V and 6 bases from J, the junction kept 5 bases outside the gene matches. A remark on this clone: The antigen remains unidentified.

Whole-study findings and limits: A later analysis, which compared TCR beta chains of equal frequency, found the HLA-associated ones more clonally expanded. As a later analysis showed, several of the most significant clusters appeared to be linked to common viral pathogens.

Use of 60 Vbeta and 13 Jbeta primers characterized the PCR. Libraries were prepared by immunoSEQ multiplex PCR; TCRdb keeps only in-frame clonotypes and omits some of them. The sample shows approximately 130,000 clones, and 1.5% to 2% sits with its ten largest clones. The chain carries TRBV5-1 and TRBJ2-7; 12 bases map to TRBD2. Material for sequencing was PBMCs. The TCR sequence derives from a woman in her fifties or sixties in good health and CMV-seronegative. CDR3 in DNA: TGCGCCAGCAGCGTGGGGACTAGCGGGCCCGAGCAGTACTTC. Protein sequence: CASSVGTSGPEQYF.